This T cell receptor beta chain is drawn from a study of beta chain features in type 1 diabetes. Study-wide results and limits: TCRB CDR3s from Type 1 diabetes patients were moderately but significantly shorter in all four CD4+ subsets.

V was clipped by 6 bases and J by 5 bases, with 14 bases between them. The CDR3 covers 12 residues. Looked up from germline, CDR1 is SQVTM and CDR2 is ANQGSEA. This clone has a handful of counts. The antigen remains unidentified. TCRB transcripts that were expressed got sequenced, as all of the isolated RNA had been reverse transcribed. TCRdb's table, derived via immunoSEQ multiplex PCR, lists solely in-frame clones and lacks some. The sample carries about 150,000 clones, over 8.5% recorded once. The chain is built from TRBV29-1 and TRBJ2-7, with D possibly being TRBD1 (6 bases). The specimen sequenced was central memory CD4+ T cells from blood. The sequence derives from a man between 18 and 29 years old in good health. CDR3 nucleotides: TGCAGCGTGGGGGCCTGGTCGGACGAGCAGTACTTC. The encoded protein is CSVGAWSDEQYF.